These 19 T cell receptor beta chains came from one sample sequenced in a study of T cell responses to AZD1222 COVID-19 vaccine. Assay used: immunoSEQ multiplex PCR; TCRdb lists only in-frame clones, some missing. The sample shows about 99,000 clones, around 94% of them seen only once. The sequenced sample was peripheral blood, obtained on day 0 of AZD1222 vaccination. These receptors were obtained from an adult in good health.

CDR3 region: CASSSDSDQPQHF. The CDR3 bases are TGTGCCAGCAGCTCAGACAGTGATCAGCCCCAGCATTTT. V is TRBV2 and J is TRBJ1-5, with D perhaps TRBD1 (5 bases). Germline assignment: CDR1 SNHLY and CDR2 FYNNEI. V dropped 6 bases and J dropped 5 bases, with 11 bases sitting between them. The CDR3 is 13 amino acids. Looking up the rest from reference TRBV2 and TRBJ1-5 gives the full variable domain: EPEVTQTPSHQVTQMGQEVILRCVPISNHLYFYWYRQILGQKVEFLVSFYNNEISEKSEIFDDQFSVERPDGSNFTLKIRSTKLEDSAMYFCASSSDSDQPQHFGDGTRLSIL.

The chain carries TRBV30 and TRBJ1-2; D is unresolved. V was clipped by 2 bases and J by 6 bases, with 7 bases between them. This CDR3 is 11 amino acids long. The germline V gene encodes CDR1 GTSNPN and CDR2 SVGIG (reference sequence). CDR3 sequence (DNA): TGTGCCTGGAGTCTGGGGAATGGCTACACCTTC. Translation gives CAWSLGNGYTF.

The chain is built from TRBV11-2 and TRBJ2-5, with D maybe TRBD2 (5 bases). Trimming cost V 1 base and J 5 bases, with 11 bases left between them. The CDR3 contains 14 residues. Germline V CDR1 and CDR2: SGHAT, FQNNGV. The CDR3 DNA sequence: TGTGCCAGCAGCTTAGGAGGGAGCGGTGAGACCCAGTACTTC. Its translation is CASSLGGSGETQYF.

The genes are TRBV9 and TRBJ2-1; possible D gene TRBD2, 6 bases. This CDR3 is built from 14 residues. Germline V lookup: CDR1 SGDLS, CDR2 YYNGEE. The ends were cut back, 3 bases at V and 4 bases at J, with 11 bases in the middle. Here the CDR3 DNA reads TGTGCCAGCAGCGCCTACGGGACTTACAATGAGCAGTTCTTC. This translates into CASSAYGTYNEQFF.

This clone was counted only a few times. The CDR3 bases are TGTGCCAGCAGTGAAGTCCCCGGAGATGAGCAGTTCTTC. Its protein product is CASSEVPGDEQFF. V and J are TRBV6-1 and TRBJ2-1; no clear D gene. Germline CDR1 and CDR2: MNHNS and SASEGT. The CDR3 consists of 13 residues. The V and J ends lost 1 base and 8 bases respectively, with 9 bases between them.

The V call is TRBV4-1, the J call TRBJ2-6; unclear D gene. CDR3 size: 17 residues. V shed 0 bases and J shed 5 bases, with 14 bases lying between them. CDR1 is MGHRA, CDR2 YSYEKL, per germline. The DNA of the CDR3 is TGCGCCAGCAGCCAAGAAGGAACATCGGCCTGGGCCAACGTCCTGACTTTC. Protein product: CASSQEGTSAWANVLTF.

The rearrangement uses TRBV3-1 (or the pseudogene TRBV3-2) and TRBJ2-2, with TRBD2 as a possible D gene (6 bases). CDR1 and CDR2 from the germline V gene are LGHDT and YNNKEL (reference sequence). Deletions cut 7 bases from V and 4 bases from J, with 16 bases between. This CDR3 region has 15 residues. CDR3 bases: TGTGCCAGCACCACAAAAGGGAGGTCCACCGGGGAGCTGTTTTTT. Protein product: CASTTKGRSTGELFF.

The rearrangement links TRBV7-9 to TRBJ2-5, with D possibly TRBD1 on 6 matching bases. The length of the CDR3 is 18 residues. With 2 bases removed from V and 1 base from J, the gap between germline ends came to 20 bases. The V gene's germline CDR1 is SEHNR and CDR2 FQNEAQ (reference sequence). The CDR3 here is CASSLLHAMGAGQETQYF. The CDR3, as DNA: TGTGCCAGCAGCTTACTACACGCCATGGGGGCAGGCCAAGAGACCCAGTACTTC.

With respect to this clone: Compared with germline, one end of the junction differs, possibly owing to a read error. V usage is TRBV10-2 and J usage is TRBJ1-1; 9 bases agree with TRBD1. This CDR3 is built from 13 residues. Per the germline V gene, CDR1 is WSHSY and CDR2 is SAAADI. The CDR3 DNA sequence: TGCGCCAGCAGTGAGTCACAGGGGGCCGCCGTGATCTTT. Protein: CASSESQGAAVIF.

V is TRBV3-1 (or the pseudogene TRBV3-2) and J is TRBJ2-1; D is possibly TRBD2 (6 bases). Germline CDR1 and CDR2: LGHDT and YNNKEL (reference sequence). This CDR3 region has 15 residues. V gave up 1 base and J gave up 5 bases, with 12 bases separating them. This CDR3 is CASSQVLADNNEQFF. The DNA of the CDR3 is TGTGCCAGCAGCCAAGTATTAGCGGATAACAATGAGCAGTTCTTC.

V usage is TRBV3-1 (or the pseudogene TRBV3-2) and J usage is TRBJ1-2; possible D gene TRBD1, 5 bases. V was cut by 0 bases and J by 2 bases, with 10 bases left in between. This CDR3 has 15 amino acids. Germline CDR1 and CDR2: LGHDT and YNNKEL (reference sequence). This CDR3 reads CASSQDLQGNYGYTF. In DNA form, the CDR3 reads TGTGCCAGCAGCCAAGATCTCCAGGGAAACTATGGCTACACCTTC.

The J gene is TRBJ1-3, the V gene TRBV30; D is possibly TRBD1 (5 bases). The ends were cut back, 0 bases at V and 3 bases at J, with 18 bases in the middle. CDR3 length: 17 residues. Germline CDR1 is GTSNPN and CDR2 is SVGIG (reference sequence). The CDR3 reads CAWSVLPWEGLGNTIYF. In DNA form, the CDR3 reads TGTGCCTGGAGTGTACTTCCTTGGGAGGGACTTGGAAACACCATATATTTT.

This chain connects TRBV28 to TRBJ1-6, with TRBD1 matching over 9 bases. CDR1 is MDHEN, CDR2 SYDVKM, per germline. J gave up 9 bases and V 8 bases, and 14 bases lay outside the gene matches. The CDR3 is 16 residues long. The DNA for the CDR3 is TGTGCCAGCCTAAAGCCGGGACAGGGTTCCGGTTCACCCCTCCACTTT. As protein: CASLKPGQGSGSPLHF. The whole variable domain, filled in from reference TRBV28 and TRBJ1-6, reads DVKVTQSSRYLVKRTGEKVFLECVQDMDHENMFWYRQDPGLGLRLIYFSYDVKMKEKGDIPEGYSVSREKKERFSLILESASTNQTSMYLCASLKPGQGSGSPLHFGNGTRLTVT.

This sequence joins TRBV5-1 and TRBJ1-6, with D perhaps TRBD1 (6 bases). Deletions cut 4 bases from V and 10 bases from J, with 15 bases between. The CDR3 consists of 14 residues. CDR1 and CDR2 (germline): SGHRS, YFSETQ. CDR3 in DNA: TGCGCCAGCAGCCCCGGACAGAGGGAGTCACCCCTCCACTTT. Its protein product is CASSPGQRESPLHF.

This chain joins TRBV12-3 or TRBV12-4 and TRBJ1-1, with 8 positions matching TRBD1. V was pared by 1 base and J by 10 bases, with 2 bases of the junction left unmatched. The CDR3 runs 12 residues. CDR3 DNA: TGTGCCAGCAGTTTAGACAGGGGGGGAGCTTTCTTT. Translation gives CASSLDRGGAFF.

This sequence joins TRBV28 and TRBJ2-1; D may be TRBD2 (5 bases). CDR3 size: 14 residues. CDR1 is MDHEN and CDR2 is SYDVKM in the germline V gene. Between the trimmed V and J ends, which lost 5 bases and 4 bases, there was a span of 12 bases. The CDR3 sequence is CASSQKRPYNEQFF. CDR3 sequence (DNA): TGTGCCAGCAGTCAGAAGCGGCCATACAATGAGCAGTTCTTC.

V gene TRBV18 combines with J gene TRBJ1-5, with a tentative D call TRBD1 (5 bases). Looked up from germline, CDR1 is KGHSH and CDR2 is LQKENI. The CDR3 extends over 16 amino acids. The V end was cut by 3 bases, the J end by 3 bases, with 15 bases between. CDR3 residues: CASSPGSGGINQPQHF. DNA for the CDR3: TGTGCCAGCTCACCGGGATCGGGGGGTATCAATCAGCCCCAGCATTTT. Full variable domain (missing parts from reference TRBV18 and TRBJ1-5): NAGVMQNPRHLVRRRGQEARLRCSPMKGHSHVYWYRQLPEEGLKFMVYLQKENIIDESGMPKERFSAEFPKEGPSILRIQQVVRGDSAAYFCASSPGSGGINQPQHFGDGTRLSIL.

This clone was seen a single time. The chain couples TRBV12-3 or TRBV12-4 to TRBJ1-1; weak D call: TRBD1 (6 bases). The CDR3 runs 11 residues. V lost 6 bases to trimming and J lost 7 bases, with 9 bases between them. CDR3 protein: CASSQGIEAFF. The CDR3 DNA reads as TGTGCCAGCAGCCAGGGGATTGAAGCTTTCTTT.

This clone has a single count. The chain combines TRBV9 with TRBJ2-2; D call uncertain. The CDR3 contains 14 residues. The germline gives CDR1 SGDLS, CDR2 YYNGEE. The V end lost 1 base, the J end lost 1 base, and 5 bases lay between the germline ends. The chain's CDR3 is CASSVNWNTGELFF. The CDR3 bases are TGTGCCAGCAGCGTAAATTGGAACACCGGGGAGCTGTTTTTT.